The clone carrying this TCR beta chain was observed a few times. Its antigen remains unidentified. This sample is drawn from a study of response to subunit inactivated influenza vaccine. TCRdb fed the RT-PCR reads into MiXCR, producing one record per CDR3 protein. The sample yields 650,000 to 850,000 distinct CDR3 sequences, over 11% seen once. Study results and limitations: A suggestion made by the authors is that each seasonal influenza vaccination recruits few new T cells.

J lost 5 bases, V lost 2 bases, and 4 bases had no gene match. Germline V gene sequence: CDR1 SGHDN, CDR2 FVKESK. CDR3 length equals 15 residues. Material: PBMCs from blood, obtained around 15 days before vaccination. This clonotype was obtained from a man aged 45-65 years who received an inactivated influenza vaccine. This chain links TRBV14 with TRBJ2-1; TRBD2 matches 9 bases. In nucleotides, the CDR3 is TGTGCCAGCAGCCAACCTCTAGCGGGACACAATGAGCAGTTCTTC. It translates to CASSQPLAGHNEQFF.